This entry is about one T cell receptor beta chain. Its antigen is undetermined. Naive CD8 cells comprised CD45RO-negative, CCR7-positively selected cells, excluding terminally differentiated effector memory CD45RA+ cells. Repertoires were generated with immunoSEQ multiplex PCR, while TCRdb's copy carries only in-frame clones and drops some. This table has 600,000 or so clones, about 95% appearing once. These data originate in a study of shared clonotypes between healthy human individuals. Overall study findings and caveats: Across subsets, estimated richness was generally greater for naive than for memory populations. The sharing of 5% to 6.5% of naive CD4 clonotypes was seen across a few donors.

This CDR3 is 13 amino acids long. V lost 2 bases to trimming and J lost 6 bases, with 8 bases between them. In germline, CDR1 is MNHEY, CDR2 SMNVEV (reference sequence). This TCR derives from a woman in her twenties or thirties in good health. The genes are TRBV27 and TRBJ2-4; no reliable D call. The specimen was naive CD8+ T cells sorted from blood. Here the CDR3 reads CASSLRYGNIQYF. CDR3 bases: TGTGCCAGCAGTTTAAGATACGGAAACATTCAGTACTTC.